The 2 T cell receptor beta chains presented below share a single source sample, sequenced in a study of blood T cell repertoires in COVID-19. Clones were read by immunoSEQ multiplex PCR, and TCRdb kept only the in-frame ones, dropping some. The sample lists just under 75,000 clones; 80% to 85% were seen once. The sequencing input was peripheral blood. These receptors all come from a man older than 75 with active or convalescent COVID-19.

This clone was detected once. The chain employs TRBV5-6 and TRBJ2-2; possible D gene TRBD1, 6 bases. CDR3 size: 16 residues. Trimming shortened V by 0 bases and J by 4 bases, and 13 bases separated the two germline ends. Germline V CDR1 and CDR2: SGHDT, YYEEEE. The DNA of the CDR3 is TGTGCCAGCAGCTTGGGTCAGGGGAAGTTCACCGGGGAGCTGTTTTTT. This sequence encodes CASSLGQGKFTGELFF.

The chain couples TRBV5-5 to TRBJ2-7, with 8 bases matching TRBD2. The CDR3 loop spans 14 amino acids. The V gene's germline CDR1 is SGHKS and CDR2 YYEKEE (reference sequence). Trimming at V came to 5 bases and at J to 2 bases, leaving 6 bases not matched to a gene. In DNA, the CDR3 is TGTGCCAGCAGAGCCGGGACTAGAACCTACGAGCAGTACTTC. It encodes CASRAGTRTYEQYF.